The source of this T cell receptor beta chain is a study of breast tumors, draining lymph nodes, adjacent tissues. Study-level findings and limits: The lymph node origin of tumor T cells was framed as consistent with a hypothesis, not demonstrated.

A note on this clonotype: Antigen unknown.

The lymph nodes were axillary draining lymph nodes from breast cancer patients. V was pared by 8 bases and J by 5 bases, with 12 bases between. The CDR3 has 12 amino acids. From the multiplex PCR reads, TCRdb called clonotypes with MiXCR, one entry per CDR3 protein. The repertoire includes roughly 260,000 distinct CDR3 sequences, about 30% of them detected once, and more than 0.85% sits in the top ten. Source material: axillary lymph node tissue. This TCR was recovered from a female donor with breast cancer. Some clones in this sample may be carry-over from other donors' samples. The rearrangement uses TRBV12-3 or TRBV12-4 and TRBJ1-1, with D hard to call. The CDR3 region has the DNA TGTGCCAGCGACAAGGGTGAAACTGAAGCTTTCTTT. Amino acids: CASDKGETEAFF.